The 5 T cell receptor beta chains in this list originate from one sample, sequenced in a study of cytomegalovirus exposure and HLA in healthy donors. The PCR ran on 60 Vbeta and 13 Jbeta primers. The assay was immunoSEQ multiplex PCR, and TCRdb's table has in-frame clones only and misses some. Of roughly 220,000 clones listed, roughly 80% are singletons. The sample comprised PBMCs. The receptors here all came from a man aged 25-45 years in good health and CMV-seronegative.

The rearrangement uses TRBV5-1 and TRBJ2-1, with 8 bases lining up with TRBD2. Germline values: CDR1 SGHRS, CDR2 YFSETQ. V was clipped by 0 bases and J by 0 bases; unmatched bases: 11. The CDR3 is made up of 19 amino acids. The CDR3 here is CASSLAVLASGSSYNEQFF. The CDR3 DNA is TGCGCCAGCAGCTTGGCCGTGCTCGCTAGCGGGTCCTCCTACAATGAGCAGTTCTTC.

The J gene is TRBJ1-1, the V gene TRBV7-8; tentative D call: TRBD1 (6 bases). The CDR3 runs 15 residues. Germline V gene sequence: CDR1 SGHVS, CDR2 FQNEAQ. Trimming removed 2 bases at V and 1 base at J, with 11 bases between. The CDR3: CASSLKGGGNTEAFF. In DNA, the CDR3 is TGTGCCAGCAGCTTAAAGGGAGGGGGGAACACTGAAGCTTTCTTT.

This clone was counted once. The J gene is TRBJ2-7, the V gene TRBV14, with 7 bases lining up with TRBD1. With 0 bases clipped from V and 3 bases from J, the junction kept 8 bases outside the gene matches. The germline V gene has CDR1 SGHDN and CDR2 FVKESK. This CDR3 is built from 16 residues. CDR3 protein: CASSQDWATGLYEQYF. CDR3 bases: TGTGCCAGCAGCCAAGATTGGGCGACAGGGCTCTACGAGCAGTACTTC.

V and J are TRBV2 and TRBJ2-3; no definite D call. The germline V and J ends were trimmed by 7 bases and 2 bases, with 7 bases remaining between them. The CDR3 is 12 amino acids. Per the germline V gene, CDR1 is SNHLY and CDR2 is FYNNEI. The CDR3 reads CASKEFTDTQYF. The CDR3 coding sequence is TGTGCCAGCAAGGAGTTCACAGATACGCAGTATTTT.

The CDR3 reads CASSQAVRTGTNYGYTF. In DNA form, the CDR3 reads TGTGCCAGCAGCCAAGCGGTCAGAACAGGCACTAACTATGGCTACACCTTC. V usage is TRBV4-2 and J usage is TRBJ1-2, with a weak D call TRBD1 (5 bases). The CDR3 spans 17 residues. Germline loops: CDR1 LGHNA, CDR2 YNFKEQ. V was pared by 1 base and J by 0 bases, with 15 bases between.